Included here is one T cell receptor beta chain sequence, with context. Antigen specificity is unknown. The data originate from a study of shared clonotypes between healthy human individuals. Study outcomes and limitations: Some clonotypes were shared by all four sorted-subset donors, while others were not shared. The non-shared ones had lower generation probabilities than the shared ones.

Germline CDR1 and CDR2: SGHTA and FQGNSA. Trimming at V came to 4 bases and at J to 12 bases, leaving 13 bases not matched to a gene. This CDR3 comprises 15 residues. Libraries were prepared by immunoSEQ multiplex PCR; TCRdb keeps only in-frame clonotypes and omits some of them. The table shows 1,400,000 or so clones, with about 98.5% occurring only once. The rearrangement joins TRBV7-2 to TRBJ2-1; 9 nucleotides match TRBD1. Sequences were obtained from naive CD4+ T cells sorted from blood. Subset described: CD45RA+ positively selected. This TCR derives from a young man in good health. CDR3 bases: TGTGCCAGCAGCTCGGGACAGGGCTCCCCATTGGCGCAGTTCTTC. Protein sequence: CASSSGQGSPLAQFF. Drawing the rest from reference TRBV7-2 and TRBJ2-1, the complete variable domain is GAGVSQSPSNKVTEKGKDVELRCDPISGHTALYWYRQSLGQGLEFLIYFQGNSAPDKSGLPSDRFSAERTGGSVSTLTIQRTQQEDSAVYLCASSSGQGSPLAQFFGPGTRLTVL.